This T cell receptor beta chain was identified during a study of shared clonotypes between healthy human individuals. Study-wide context: For every donor, three CD4 naive, three CD4 memory, two CD8 naive and one CD8 memory plates were used.

Study-wide results and caveats: In general, naive subsets displayed greater estimated richness than memory subsets did. The study drew on few donors, limiting represented genetic and exposure-history diversity. For naive CD4 cells, roughly 5% of clonotypes were shared across a handful of donors.

TCRdb keeps only in-frame clones here, not all; method: immunoSEQ multiplex PCR. The sample contains about 960,000 clones, 76% of which appear only once. This CDR3 is built from 14 residues. Germline V CDR1 and CDR2: SQVTM, ANQGSEA. The junction had 6 bases not matched to a gene; V was cut back by 6 bases and J by 1 base. The sample holds many counts of this clone. Its antigen is still unknown. Material for sequencing was memory CD4+ T cells sorted from blood. The subset denotes: CD45RA-negative fraction. J is TRBJ1-3 and V is TRBV29-1, with 7 bases matching TRBD1. This TCR came from a man aged 18 to 30 in good health. The CDR3 is CSVGQSASGNTIYF. The CDR3 DNA sequence: TGCAGCGTGGGACAGTCCGCGTCTGGAAACACCATATATTTT. Supplemented by reference TRBV29-1 and TRBJ1-3, the full variable domain reads SAVISQKPSRDICQRGTSLTIQCQVDSQVTMMFWYRQQPGQSLTLIATANQGSEATYESGFVIDKFPISRPNLTFSTLTVSNMSPEDSSIYLCSVGQSASGNTIYFGEGSWLTVV.